This entry lists 12 T cell receptor beta chains sequenced from one sample in a study of blood T cell repertoires in COVID-19. The assay was immunoSEQ multiplex PCR, and TCRdb's table has in-frame clones only and misses some. The sample contains around 330,000 clones, approximately 88% of which appear only once. Sequenced input: peripheral blood. These receptors all come from a woman aged 25 to 39 with COVID-19, enrolled during active disease.

This rearrangement joins TRBV6-5 to TRBJ2-7; 8 nucleotides match TRBD1. V gave up 5 bases and J gave up 4 bases; unmatched junction bases: 7. The CDR3 consists of 14 residues. CDR1 MNHEY and CDR2 SVGAGI come from the germline V gene. The DNA of the CDR3 is TGTGCCAGCAGTCCGGGACAGGCCTCTTACGAGCAGTACGTC. Its protein product is CASSPGQASYEQYV.

This chain connects TRBV28 to TRBJ1-6; TRBD1 matches 7 bases. The CDR3 contains 15 residues. In germline, CDR1 is MDHEN, CDR2 SYDVKM. J gave up 1 base and V 5 bases, and 2 bases lay outside the gene matches. The CDR3: CASSSRGSYNSPLHF. CDR3 in DNA: TGTGCCAGCAGTAGCAGGGGGTCCTATAATTCACCCCTCCACTTT.

This sequence joins TRBV18 and TRBJ2-7; TRBD1 is a possible D gene (6 bases). The CDR3 has 16 residues. The V gene's germline CDR1 is KGHSH and CDR2 LQKENI. The germline V and J ends were trimmed by 1 base and 1 base, with 14 bases remaining between them. CDR3 region: CASSPRQAVKSYEQYV. The CDR3 DNA sequence: TGTGCCAGCTCACCACGACAGGCGGTCAAGTCCTACGAGCAGTACGTC.

V gene TRBV5-1 combines with J gene TRBJ2-7, with TRBD1 matching over 8 bases. The V and J ends lost 0 bases and 7 bases, in that order; junction bases with no gene match: 9. The CDR3 length is 15 residues. Germline V lookup: CDR1 SGHRS, CDR2 YFSETQ. CDR3 in DNA: TGCGCCAGCAGCTTGGGGACAGGGCCCTTTCTGGAGCAGTACTTC. This sequence encodes CASSLGTGPFLEQYF.

There are a few counts of this clone. This chain joins TRBV7-9 and TRBJ2-2; tentatively, D is TRBD2 (7 bases). CDR3 length equals 14 residues. CDR1 is SEHNR, CDR2 FQNEAQ, per germline (reference sequence). Trimming stripped 5 bases from V and 7 bases from J, with 14 bases between. CDR3 sequence: CASSRNREGGELFF. CDR3 DNA: TGTGCCAGCAGCCGAAACAGGGAGGGCGGGGAGCTGTTTTTT.

The rearrangement links TRBV5-6 to TRBJ2-7, with TRBD2 identical over 9 bases. Germline CDR1 and CDR2: SGHDT and YYEEEE. V was pared by 4 bases and J by 3 bases, with 2 bases of the junction left unmatched. The CDR3 totals 13 residues. The CDR3 sequence: CASSLRGGYEQYF. The CDR3 nucleotides are TGTGCCAGCAGCCTGCGGGGGGGCTACGAGCAGTACTTC.

The chain carries TRBV10-3 and TRBJ2-3; 7 bases align to TRBD2. The CDR3 length is 15 residues. From germline, CDR1 is ENHRY and CDR2 SYGVKD. V lost 3 bases to trimming and J lost 1 base; unmatched junction nucleotides: 4. The CDR3 reads CAISDRGVGTDTQYF. CDR3 nucleotide sequence: TGTGCCATCAGTGATCGGGGGGTGGGCACAGATACGCAGTATTTT.

The chain couples TRBV2 to TRBJ1-1; no firm D call. The CDR3 contains 14 residues. The germline gives CDR1 SNHLY, CDR2 FYNNEI. The V end was cut by 6 bases, the J end by 7 bases, with 18 bases between. DNA of the CDR3: TGTGCCAGCAGCTATTTCGGGGATCGAAGTGAAGCTTTCTTT. Translation gives CASSYFGDRSEAFF.

The rearrangement links TRBV10-3 to TRBJ2-3, with TRBD2 as a possible D gene (5 bases). The germline V and J ends were trimmed by 2 bases and 2 bases, with 23 bases remaining between them. CDR1 is ENHRY, CDR2 SYGVKD, per germline. CDR3 length: 19 amino acids. The CDR3 nucleotides are TGTGCCATCAGTGAGCCGGACGAACCACTAGATATGGACACAGATACGCAGTATTTT. Encoded protein: CAISEPDEPLDMDTDTQYF.

The rearrangement uses TRBV5-1 and TRBJ1-1, with 10 bases fitting TRBD1. From germline, CDR1 is SGHRS and CDR2 YFSETQ. The CDR3 contains 14 residues. V lost 3 bases, J lost 7 bases, and 6 bases stayed unmatched. The CDR3 DNA reads TGCGCCAGCAGCTCCGGGACAGGGGAATATGAAGCTTTCTTT. This translates into CASSSGTGEYEAFF.

Note on this clone: Germline is not matched at one junction end, which may reflect a read error. The chain carries TRBV20-1 and TRBJ1-1; possible D gene TRBD1, 5 bases. The germline CDR1 and CDR2 sequences are DFQATT and SNEGSKA (reference sequence). This CDR3 spans 9 amino acids. CDR3 in DNA: TGCAGTGCAAGCCCGACAGTGACCTTT. Protein sequence: CSASPTVTF.

There are many counts of this clone. This sequence joins TRBV21-1 and TRBJ2-1; the DNA was not compared with TRBD1, the D call given in the table. TRBV21-1 is annotated as a pseudogene. This CDR3 region has 18 residues. CDR3 in amino acids: CASSKGLRHRVGRYEQFF. CDR3 nucleotides: TGTGCCAGCAGCAAAGGGTTGAGGCACAGGGTCGGTCGGTATGAGCAGTTCTTC.